Below are 20 T cell receptor beta chains sequenced from a single sample in a study of T-cell memory formation after mild COVID-19. TCRdb analysed the 5' RACE reads with MiXCR anew, one entry per CDR3 protein. The table includes a few hundred thousand distinct CDR3 sequences, roughly an eighth detected once. Sequenced sample: PBMCs or a T cell subset sorted from them (not recorded which). Every receptor here comes from a man younger than 30 who had mild COVID-19 (a few samples of this study predate the infection). Cell type and time point are not known.

The genes are TRBV28 and TRBJ1-1; the D gene is possibly TRBD1 (5 bases). Between the trimmed V and J ends, which lost 3 bases and 6 bases, there was a span of 17 bases. From germline, CDR1 is MDHEN and CDR2 SYDVKM. The CDR3 covers 15 residues. The CDR3 coding sequence is TGTGCCAGCAGTTTGATTCAGGGTAGGGGCGCTGAAGCTTTCTTT. Protein sequence: CASSLIQGRGAEAFF.

This clonotype has just a few counts. CDR3 DNA: TGTGCCAGCCGCCGGGACACTTATAATTCACCCCTCCACTTT. It encodes CASRRDTYNSPLHF. V is TRBV6-6 and J is TRBJ1-6, with D perhaps matching TRBD1 (6 bases). Germline CDR1 reads MNHNY; CDR2 reads SVGAGI (reference sequence). V was trimmed by 8 bases and J by 4 bases, leaving 12 bases between them. There are 14 residues in the CDR3.

This clonotype was seen only a few times. The CDR3 loop reads CSARDFNRAYNEQFF. The CDR3 DNA is TGCAGTGCTAGAGATTTCAACAGGGCCTACAATGAGCAGTTCTTC. V usage is TRBV20-1 and J usage is TRBJ2-1; D is possibly TRBD1 (6 bases). Germline V gives CDR1 DFQATT, CDR2 SNEGSKA (reference sequence). V lost 0 bases and J lost 2, with 11 bases in between. The CDR3 spans 15 residues.

This clonotype was counted a few times. The V gene is TRBV4-2, the J gene TRBJ2-4, with D hard to call. V was clipped by 2 bases and J by 7 bases, with 12 bases between them. This CDR3 has 14 residues. CDR1 is LGHNA, CDR2 YNFKEQ, per germline. CDR3 nucleotide sequence: TGTGCCAGCAGCCAACGTGAGTTGAGTAACATTCAGTACTTC. Amino acids: CASSQRELSNIQYF.

The chain joins TRBV5-6 to TRBJ1-2, with D unresolved. Germline CDR1 and CDR2: SGHDT and YYEEEE. Trimming removed 4 bases from V and 4 bases from J, with 11 bases in between. This CDR3 spans 13 amino acids. The CDR3 DNA reads as TGTGCCAGCAGCGCTCGCCGTCTCTATGGCTACACCTTC. This codes for CASSARRLYGYTF. The full variable domain, with the rest looked up from reference TRBV5-6 and TRBJ1-2, is DAGVTQSPTHLIKTRGQQVTLRCSPKSGHDTVSWYQQALGQGPQFIFQYYEEEERQRGNFPDRFSGHQFPNYSSELNVNALLLGDSALYLCASSARRLYGYTFGSGTRLTVV.

This clonotype came up a few times. This sequence joins TRBV29-1 and TRBJ2-3; TRBD2 matches 12 bases. There are 17 residues in the CDR3. CDR1 SQVTM and CDR2 ANQGSEA come from the germline V gene. Losses at the gene ends were 0 bases for V and 4 bases for J; bases not matched to a gene: 8. In DNA form, the CDR3 reads TGCAGCGTTGAAGACTGGACTAGCGGGGAAGCGGCAGATACGCAGTATTTT. This translates into CSVEDWTSGEAADTQYF.

The CDR3 DNA sequence: TGCAGTGCTAGGGGGACAGGGCGCTACGAGCAGTACGTC. Protein product: CSARGTGRYEQYV. The chain has TRBV20-1 and TRBJ2-7; 9 bases line up with TRBD1. CDR1 DFQATT and CDR2 SNEGSKA come from the germline V gene (reference sequence). The CDR3 spans 13 residues. Trimming cost V 3 bases and J 3 bases; bases outside gene matches: 3.

In its sample, this clonotype was seen a few times. The V gene is TRBV20-1, the J gene TRBJ2-3; the match to TRBD2 covers 7 bases. Trimming cost V 2 bases and J 6 bases; bases outside gene matches: 5. Germline V gene data show CDR1 as DFQATT and CDR2 as SNEGSKA (reference sequence). This CDR3 has 13 amino acids. The CDR3 DNA sequence: TGCAGTGCTAGAATCAGCGGGGTTGATACGCAGTATTTT. Its protein product is CSARISGVDTQYF.

This clonotype turned up a few times. The chain combines TRBV2 with TRBJ1-5; D uncertain. The germline V gene has CDR1 SNHLY and CDR2 FYNNEI. Trimming removed 5 bases at V and 7 bases at J, with 9 bases between. The CDR3 runs 12 residues. In DNA form, the CDR3 reads TGTGCCAGCAGTCGAGCAGAACAGCCCCAGCATTTT. Protein sequence: CASSRAEQPQHF.

This clonotype appeared many times. CDR3 DNA sequence: TGTGCCAGCAGTTTCGGAGGCTCTGGAAACACCATATATTTT. As protein: CASSFGGSGNTIYF. The chain links TRBV12-3 or TRBV12-4 to TRBJ1-3, with D unclear. The CDR3 is 14 amino acids. V dropped 3 bases and J dropped 0 bases, with 6 bases sitting between them.

The rearrangement joins TRBV27 to TRBJ1-1; TRBD1 might be the D (5 bases). V lost 2 bases, J lost 4 bases, and 11 bases lay in between. The length of the CDR3 is 14 residues. Germline CDR1 and CDR2: MNHEY and SMNVEV (reference sequence). This CDR3 is CASSLRVGVTEAFF. CDR3 DNA sequence: TGTGCCAGCAGTTTACGGGTGGGGGTCACTGAAGCTTTCTTT.

V gene TRBV3-1 combines with J gene TRBJ2-1; 7 bases map to TRBD2. Germline trimming cut 1 base from V and 7 bases from J; bases unmatched to any gene: 7. CDR3 length equals 15 residues. Per the germline V gene, CDR1 is LGHDT and CDR2 is YNNKEL (reference sequence). The chain's CDR3 is CASSQGGAGWNEQFF. The DNA of the CDR3 is TGTGCCAGCAGCCAAGGGGGAGCGGGGTGGAATGAGCAGTTCTTC.

The chain couples TRBV12-3 or TRBV12-4 to TRBJ2-1, with a tentative D call TRBD1 (6 bases). This CDR3 is 15 amino acids long. Between the trimmed V and J ends, which lost 6 bases and 4 bases, there was a span of 16 bases. As DNA, the CDR3 is TGTGCCAGCAGACAGGGCCCGAACGTTTACAATGAGCAGTTCTTC. Residues: CASRQGPNVYNEQFF.

This clonotype occurred a few times. The chain joins TRBV20-1 to TRBJ2-3; tentatively, D is TRBD1 (6 bases). The V and J ends lost 5 bases and 2 bases respectively, with 17 bases between them. The CDR3 sequence is 15 residues long. CDR1 DFQATT and CDR2 SNEGSKA come from the germline V gene (reference sequence). The CDR3 here is CSAPTRQALTDTQYF. The CDR3 DNA follows: TGCAGTGCTCCTACTAGACAGGCACTCACAGATACGCAGTATTTT.

This clonotype was seen only a few times. This chain uses TRBV4-1 with TRBJ2-3, with D possibly TRBD1 on 5 matching bases. The CDR3 length is 17 residues. Germline CDR1 reads MGHRA; CDR2 reads YSYEKL. The V and J ends lost 4 bases and 0 bases respectively, with 17 bases between them. The CDR3 region has the DNA TGCGCCAGCAGCCGGACCCCAGGGCCCCCTAGCACAGATACGCAGTATTTT. This translates into CASSRTPGPPSTDTQYF.

This clonotype was picked up a small number of times. CDR3: CASSQDRWNTEAFF. The CDR3, as DNA: TGTGCCAGCAGCCAAGATAGATGGAACACTGAAGCTTTCTTT. This chain links TRBV4-2 with TRBJ1-1, with D unresolved. Deletions cut 0 bases from V and 1 base from J, with 6 bases between. Per germline, CDR1 LGHNA and CDR2 YNFKEQ. The CDR3 contains 14 residues.

This rearrangement joins TRBV6-5 to TRBJ1-2; D is undetermined. The V and J ends lost 6 bases and 5 bases respectively, with 13 bases between them. Germline CDR1 MNHEY, CDR2 SVGAGI. The CDR3 consists of 13 residues. This CDR3 reads CASSLHEPYGYTF. Written as DNA, the CDR3 is TGTGCCAGCAGCCTACATGAGCCTTATGGCTACACCTTC.

The chain recombines TRBV24-1 with TRBJ2-3, with 7 bases matching TRBD2. With 4 bases clipped from V and 4 bases from J, the junction kept 1 base outside the gene matches. CDR1 KGHDR and CDR2 SFDVKD come from the germline V gene. The CDR3 has 13 residues. CDR3 sequence reads: CATSDGLADTQYF. The DNA of the CDR3 is TGTGCCACCAGTGACGGACTAGCAGATACGCAGTATTTT.

This clonotype was seen a few times. This chain links TRBV7-2 with TRBJ2-3; the match to TRBD2 covers 10 bases. The junction had 17 bases not matched to a gene; V was cut back by 5 bases and J by 6 bases. Germline values: CDR1 SGHTA, CDR2 FQGNSA. The CDR3 has 18 residues. CDR3 amino acids: CASSPPQRAGGRSDTQYF. The CDR3 DNA reads as TGTGCCAGCAGCCCCCCCCAACGAGCGGGGGGGCGTTCGGATACGCAGTATTTT.

V and J are TRBV3-1 and TRBJ2-1, with 10 nucleotides matching TRBD2. CDR1 and CDR2 from the germline V gene are LGHDT and YNNKEL (reference sequence). CDR3 size: 15 residues. The trim removed 5 bases at V and 9 bases at J, leaving 10 bases unmatched. CDR3 nucleotide sequence: TGTGCCAGCAGCTCCTCCGGACTAGCGGTGGGTGAGCAGTTCTTC. Its translation is CASSSSGLAVGEQFF.